A single sample gave rise to the 5 T cell receptor beta chains below, sequenced in a study of T cells after yellow fever vaccination. One entry per CDR3 protein results from TCRdb running MiXCR on the 5' RACE reads. Among around 250,000 distinct CDR3 sequences listed, 6.9% were seen once. The sample was CD4+ T cells sorted from PBMCs, taken 15 days after the yellow fever booster vaccination. The receptors shown here come from a man younger than 40 who received the YFV17D yellow fever vaccine.

This clonotype was seen at least ten times. The chain recombines TRBV5-5 with TRBJ2-7, with 8 bases matching TRBD2. Trimming at V came to 4 bases and at J to 2 bases, leaving 8 bases not matched to a gene. CDR1 is SGHKS, CDR2 YYEKEE, per germline (reference sequence). The CDR3 has 15 residues. CDR3 loop: CASSISGSAAYEQYF. The CDR3 coding sequence is TGTGCCAGCAGCATAAGCGGGAGTGCGGCCTACGAGCAGTACTTC.

The V and J genes are TRBV7-8 and TRBJ2-3; 7 nucleotides agree with TRBD2. The CDR3 totals 13 residues. V lost 8 bases, J lost 3 bases, and 5 bases stayed unmatched. CDR1 and CDR2 from the germline V gene are SGHVS and FQNEAQ. The CDR3 sequence: CASSRRETDTQYF. The CDR3 DNA follows: TGTGCCAGCTCGCGGCGGGAGACAGATACGCAGTATTTT.

This clonotype was detected only a few times. The V gene is TRBV19, the J gene TRBJ1-1; D may be TRBD1 (6 bases). Trimming removed 3 bases from V and 0 bases from J, with 11 bases in between. CDR3 size: 15 residues. In germline, CDR1 is LNHDA, CDR2 SQIVND (reference sequence). The chain's CDR3 is CASSIGGRVNTEAFF. The CDR3, as DNA: TGTGCCAGTAGTATCGGGGGCAGGGTGAACACTGAAGCTTTCTTT.

Many counts were recorded for this clonotype. V and J are TRBV6-5 and TRBJ2-7, with no clear D. The V end lost 5 bases, the J end lost 1 base, and 9 bases lay between the germline ends. The CDR3 extends over 13 amino acids. Germline lookup yields CDR1 MNHEY and CDR2 SVGAGI. DNA for the CDR3: TGTGCCAGCAGTACCACCGAGTCCTACGAGCAGTACTTC. Protein sequence: CASSTTESYEQYF.

This clonotype was detected only a few times. This chain uses TRBV18 with TRBJ2-5; TRBD1 is a possible D gene (7 bases). CDR3 length: 17 amino acids. Between the trimmed V and J ends, which lost 3 bases and 4 bases, there was a span of 21 bases. Germline V lookup: CDR1 KGHSH, CDR2 LQKENI. The CDR3 DNA reads TGTGCCAGCTCACCTATCGTCCCCGCCCAGGGGGGAGAGACCCAGTACTTC. Protein: CASSPIVPAQGGETQYF.